These 26 T cell receptor beta chains came from one sample sequenced in a study of cytomegalovirus exposure and HLA in healthy donors. The study ran its PCR with 60 Vbeta and 13 Jbeta primers. Using immunoSEQ multiplex PCR, the repertoire was profiled, and TCRdb retains in-frame clones only, with some absent. The table has about 65,000 clones, around 80% seen once; the top ten hold around 3%. The sequenced material came from PBMCs. These receptors all come from a girl under 18 in good health and CMV-seropositive.

This clone was picked up a small number of times. The chain employs TRBV9 and TRBJ1-3; D is ambiguous. Germline CDR1 and CDR2: SGDLS and YYNGEE. Trimming pared 3 bases from V and 6 bases from J, leaving 16 bases between. This CDR3 contains 15 residues. CDR3 DNA: TGTGCCAGCAGCGGGGAACCTAGCGGGAAAAACACCATATATTTT. Its translation: CASSGEPSGKNTIYF.

The V and J genes are TRBV18 and TRBJ1-2; a weak D match, TRBD1 (6 bases). The V and J ends lost 0 bases and 4 bases respectively, with 9 bases between them. Germline V lookup: CDR1 KGHSH, CDR2 LQKENI. CDR3 length: 14 amino acids. The CDR3 nucleotides read TGTGCCAGCTCACCACCTGGACAGCCCTATGGCTACACCTTC. Encoded protein: CASSPPGQPYGYTF. Combining the CDR3 with reference TRBV18 and TRBJ1-2 gives the whole variable domain NAGVMQNPRHLVRRRGQEARLRCSPMKGHSHVYWYRQLPEEGLKFMVYLQKENIIDESGMPKERFSAEFPKEGPSILRIQQVVRGDSAAYFCASSPPGQPYGYTFGSGTRLTVV.

This chain joins TRBV4-3 and TRBJ2-1; D possibly corresponds to TRBD2 (6 bases). CDR3 length: 14 amino acids. From germline, CDR1 is LGHNA and CDR2 YSLEER. The V and J ends lost 2 bases and 12 bases respectively, with 17 bases between them. The chain's CDR3 is CASSQSRDSRRQFF. The CDR3 DNA reads as TGCGCCAGCAGCCAATCCCGGGACTCGCGGCGGCAGTTCTTC.

The gene calls are TRBV5-1 and TRBJ2-7, with D possibly matching TRBD2 (6 bases). CDR1 and CDR2 (germline): SGHRS, YFSETQ. The CDR3 length is 13 residues. V was cut by 1 base and J by 6 bases, with 11 bases left in between. Here the CDR3 reads CASSLWGDLEQYF. The DNA for the CDR3 is TGCGCCAGCAGCTTGTGGGGGGACCTCGAGCAGTACTTC.

The rearrangement links TRBV6-5 to TRBJ1-2; 8 bases fit TRBD1. With V trimmed by 10 bases and J by 7 bases, 14 bases remained unmatched. The CDR3 sequence is 14 residues long. The germline gives CDR1 MNHEY, CDR2 SVGAGI. As DNA, the CDR3 is TGTGCCACCCGCCCAGCGGGACAGGATTTTGGCTACACCTTC. Residues: CATRPAGQDFGYTF.

The chain joins TRBV28 to TRBJ2-1, with 9 nucleotides matching TRBD1. Losses at the gene ends were 6 bases for V and 8 bases for J; bases not matched to a gene: 8. The CDR3 covers 14 residues. Germline CDR1 reads MDHEN; CDR2 reads SYDVKM. The CDR3 loop is CASRGQGFTYEQFF. The CDR3 nucleotides read TGTGCCAGCAGAGGACAGGGGTTTACATATGAGCAGTTCTTC.

The sample holds a few counts of this clone. This rearrangement joins TRBV25-1 to TRBJ1-4, with D uncertain. Trimming pared 1 base from V and 10 bases from J, leaving 13 bases between. Germline CDR1 MGHDK, CDR2 SYGVNS. The CDR3 is made up of 14 amino acids. CDR3 bases: TGTGCCAGCAGTGAATCGTGGGAGTATGGAAAACTGTTTTTT. Translation: CASSESWEYGKLFF.

Turning to this clone: One end of the junction fails to match germline, which may point to a read error. V is TRBV29-1 and J is TRBJ2-7; the match to TRBD1 covers 7 bases. This CDR3 has 15 amino acids. Germline V gene data show CDR1 as SQVTM and CDR2 as ANQGSEA. This CDR3 is CSSTSPGTASYVQYF. CDR3 nucleotide sequence: TGCAGCTCGACCTCTCCCGGGACAGCATCCTACGTGCAGTACTTC.

The chain couples TRBV6-5 to TRBJ1-2; possible D gene TRBD1, 5 bases. Trimming removed 0 bases at V and 4 bases at J, with 12 bases between. Germline CDR1 and CDR2: MNHEY and SVGAGI. The CDR3 totals 15 residues. In nucleotides, the CDR3 is TGTGCCAGCAGTTACTCGAATTCAGGGATCTATGGCTACACCTTC. This sequence encodes CASSYSNSGIYGYTF.

As concerns this clone: As the CDR3 is not closed by the conserved phenylalanine or tryptophan, this likely results from a read error. The chain uses TRBV30 and TRBJ1-5, with D possibly TRBD1 on 6 matching bases. The CDR3 runs to 13 residues. V lost 3 bases, J lost 4 bases, and 10 bases lay in between. Germline CDR1 and CDR2: GTSNPN and SVGIG (reference sequence). This CDR3 reads CAWRTGQNQPQHV. The CDR3 region has the DNA TGTGCCTGGAGGACCGGACAGAATCAGCCCCAGCATGTT.

This clone was found a few times. J is TRBJ2-2 and V is TRBV5-3; D might be TRBD1 (6 bases). TRBV5-3 carries the ORF label, with uncertain function. The V end lost 8 bases, the J end lost 2 bases, and 13 bases lay between the germline ends. CDR3 length: 14 amino acids. The CDR3: CASLPGANTGELFF. The DNA for the CDR3 is TGTGCCAGTTTGCCAGGGGCCAACACCGGGGAGCTGTTTTTT.

J is TRBJ2-7 and V is TRBV5-1; 8 bases match TRBD2. From germline, CDR1 is SGHRS and CDR2 YFSETQ. V shed 4 bases, J shed 2 bases, and the junction held 5 bases outside the gene matches. The CDR3 totals 14 residues. The CDR3 region has the DNA TGCGCCAGCAGCCTGATAGCGGGGACCTACGAGCAGTACTTC. This codes for CASSLIAGTYEQYF.

J is TRBJ2-1 and V is TRBV19; D unclear. V was clipped by 1 base and J by 8 bases, with 15 bases between them. Per germline, CDR1 LNHDA and CDR2 SQIVND (reference sequence). This CDR3 is built from 15 residues. The CDR3 reads CASSIVLSSAYEQFF. The CDR3 bases are TGTGCCAGTAGTATAGTCCTTAGCAGCGCTTATGAGCAGTTCTTC.

The chain uses TRBV5-4 and TRBJ2-2, with 11 bases fitting TRBD1. This CDR3 is 15 amino acids long. The junction had 2 bases not matched to a gene; V was cut back by 3 bases and J by 4 bases. Germline V gene sequence: CDR1 SGHNT, CDR2 YYREEE (reference sequence). The CDR3 DNA is TGTGCCAGCAGCTCCGGGACAGGGGGCACCGGGGAGCTGTTTTTT. Translated: CASSSGTGGTGELFF. The variable domain in full, with the rest retrieved from reference TRBV5-4 and TRBJ2-2, is ETGVTQSPTHLIKTRGQQVTLRCSSQSGHNTVSWYQQALGQGPQFIFQYYREEENGRGNFPPRFSGLQFPNYSSELNVNALELDDSALYLCASSSGTGGTGELFFGEGSRLTVL.

The chain combines TRBV10-3 with TRBJ1-6, with TRBD1 matching over 7 bases. J was trimmed by 5 bases and V by 10 bases; bases with no gene match: 5. This CDR3 region has 13 residues. Per the germline V gene, CDR1 is ENHRY and CDR2 is SYGVKD. The CDR3, as DNA: TGTGCCACCTACAGGGGTGATAATTCACCCCTCCACTTT. Amino acids: CATYRGDNSPLHF.

The V call is TRBV4-1, the J call TRBJ2-7; 10 nucleotides line up with TRBD1. In germline, CDR1 is MGHRA, CDR2 YSYEKL. This CDR3 region has 16 residues. V dropped 2 bases and J dropped 6; count of bases not matched to a gene: 10. CDR3 coding DNA: TGCGCCAGCAGCCAATCCGTAGACAGGGGGCTAAGCGAGCAGTACTTC. Encoded protein: CASSQSVDRGLSEQYF.

The rearrangement uses TRBV7-8 and TRBJ2-3; 7 bases map to TRBD2. CDR1 and CDR2 from the germline V gene are SGHVS and FQNEAQ. The ends lost 2 bases at V and 0 bases at J; junction bases unmatched: 11. The CDR3 spans 18 residues. The DNA for the CDR3 is TGTGCCAGCAGCTTAAGAATAGCGGGTGGTTCTAGCACAGATACGCAGTATTTT. Its protein is CASSLRIAGGSSTDTQYF.

This clone has just a few counts. The chain uses TRBV5-6 and TRBJ1-5, with a weak D call TRBD1 (5 bases). The germline gives CDR1 SGHDT, CDR2 YYEEEE. V was clipped by 1 base and J by 8 bases, with 28 bases between them. The length of the CDR3 is 19 residues. In DNA, the CDR3 is TGTGCCAGCAGCTTGAGTAGGGACTGGGATTCGTCGGCCGTGGAGCCCCAGCATTTT. This codes for CASSLSRDWDSSAVEPQHF.

This rearrangement joins TRBV25-1 to TRBJ2-5; 9 nucleotides line up with TRBD2. V lost 7 bases, J lost 5 bases, and 17 bases stayed unmatched. The CDR3 length is 17 residues. Germline CDR1 and CDR2: MGHDK and SYGVNS. CDR3 amino acids: CASTDKASGEGVETQYF. Here the CDR3 DNA reads TGTGCCAGCACGGACAAGGCTAGCGGGGAGGGAGTGGAGACCCAGTACTTC.

This chain joins TRBV30 and TRBJ1-4; 7 bases agree with TRBD1. Trimming at V came to 0 bases and at J to 0 bases, leaving 1 base not matched to a gene. The CDR3 loop spans 15 amino acids. The V gene's germline CDR1 is GTSNPN and CDR2 SVGIG (reference sequence). The CDR3 is CAWSVGTATNEKLFF. CDR3 nucleotide sequence: TGTGCCTGGAGTGTAGGGACAGCAACTAATGAAAAACTGTTTTTT.

This clone was counted only a few times. The rearrangement joins TRBV5-1 to TRBJ1-6; no reliable D call. Germline CDR1 and CDR2: SGHRS and YFSETQ. The CDR3 is 14 residues long. The V and J ends lost 0 bases and 10 bases respectively, with 11 bases between them. The CDR3, as DNA: TGCGCCAGCAGCTTGGCTGGTCTAGGCTCACCCCTCCACTTT. Residues: CASSLAGLGSPLHF.

The chain has TRBV7-6 and TRBJ2-3; D is perhaps TRBD2 (5 bases). The CDR3 spans 12 residues. Germline assignment: CDR1 SGHVS and CDR2 FNYEAQ. Between the trimmed V and J ends, which lost 6 bases and 8 bases, there was a span of 12 bases. CDR3 sequence: CASRESGGTQYF. Here the CDR3 DNA reads TGTGCCAGCAGAGAGTCAGGAGGTACGCAGTATTTT.

The V gene is TRBV5-1, the J gene TRBJ2-7, with 8 bases aligning to TRBD1. Germline loops: CDR1 SGHRS, CDR2 YFSETQ. The CDR3 has 14 amino acids. V lost 7 bases to trimming and J lost 1 base; unmatched junction nucleotides: 7. The CDR3 reads CASHTRTGSYEQYF. The CDR3 DNA is TGCGCCAGCCACACCAGGACAGGGTCCTACGAGCAGTACTTC.

This chain connects TRBV5-1 to TRBJ1-1; 9 bases are a match to TRBD1. Germline values: CDR1 SGHRS, CDR2 YFSETQ. J lost 0 bases, V lost 1 base, and 7 bases had no gene match. The CDR3 is 17 amino acids. The CDR3: CASSLSGTGILNTEAFF. The CDR3 DNA is TGCGCCAGCAGCTTGTCCGGGACAGGGATTTTGAACACTGAAGCTTTCTTT.

The chain has TRBV18 and TRBJ1-6, with 8 positions matching TRBD1. V lost 6 bases and J lost 6; bases outside the gene matches: 7. CDR1 and CDR2 from the germline V gene are KGHSH and LQKENI. CDR3 length equals 15 residues. CDR3 loop: CASSGQEVGNSPLHF. The CDR3 nucleotides read TGTGCCAGCTCGGGACAGGAGGTCGGTAATTCACCCCTCCACTTT.

The V gene is TRBV25-1, the J gene TRBJ2-7, with D uncertain. Germline V gives CDR1 MGHDK, CDR2 SYGVNS. This CDR3 is 13 amino acids long. Trimming took off 4 bases at V and 2 bases at J, with 9 bases between the two ends. CDR3 amino acids: CASSVGPPYEQYF. In DNA, the CDR3 is TGTGCCAGCAGTGTGGGCCCACCCTACGAGCAGTACTTC.